This is a list of T cell receptor beta chains from one sample in a study of post-analysis software for immune sequencing data. TCRdb independently ran MiXCR on the PCR reads; one entry per CDR3 protein. The data show about 770,000 distinct CDR3 sequences, approximately 44% seen once. Sequencing was carried out using blood. These receptors came from a girl between 10 and 17 years old with multiple sclerosis. CDR3s include the opening cysteine and the closing phenylalanine or tryptophan. A D gene is named only where the DNA matches it firmly. Part of the rows lack a size; the others show once, few, many or a class for expanded clones.

j_call v_call clone_size d_call cdr3_nt cdr3_aa
TRBJ2-7 TRBV20-1 - TRBD2 TGCAGTGCGCTTAGGGGACTAGCGGGAGGGCTACGCGAGAACGAGCAGTACTTC CSALRGLAGGLRENEQYF
TRBJ2-5 TRBV28 - - TGTGCCAGCAGTCCTGACAGGGACTACCAAGAGACCCAGTACTTC CASSPDRDYQETQYF
TRBJ2-1 TRBV6-2/TRBV6-3 - - TGTGCCAGCAGTAGGCAGGGACCAATACAGAATGAGCAGTTCTTC CASSRQGPIQNEQFF
TRBJ1-2 TRBV20-1 - - TGCAGTGCCCGAGACGCATCAGGAGACTATGGCTACACCTTC CSARDASGDYGYTF
TRBJ2-7 TRBV7-8 once - TGTGCCAGCAGCCGACCCTACTCCTACGAGCAGTACTTC CASSRPYSYEQYF
TRBJ1-2 TRBV20-1 - TRBD1 TGCAGTGCTAGCAGCCGGACAGGGGGTCGAGGCTACACCTTC CSASSRTGGRGYTF
TRBJ2-1 TRBV19 - TRBD2 TGTGCCAGTAGCTACGGACTAGCGGGAGGGAGAGTTGAGCAGTTCTTC CASSYGLAGGRVEQFF
TRBJ2-7 TRBV20-1 few TRBD2 TGCAGTGCTTCTAAACTAGCGGGAGTTAACGAGCAGTACTTC CSASKLAGVNEQYF
TRBJ2-1 TRBV3-1 - TRBD2 TGTGCCAGCAGCCATGGGCTAGCGGTTGATGAGCAGTTCTTC CASSHGLAVDEQFF
TRBJ2-5 TRBV7-7 few TRBD1 TGTGCTAGCAGCTTGGCCGGGACAGGGGTTTCAGAGACCCAGTACTTC CASSLAGTGVSETQYF
TRBJ2-3 TRBV12-3/TRBV12-4 once TRBD1 TGTGCCAGCAGTTTAGGACAGGGGGCTACAGATGCGCAGTATTTT CASSLGQGATDAQYF
TRBJ1-1 TRBV29-1 few TRBD1 TGCAGCGTGGAAAGGGGGCTAGAAGCTTTCTTT CSVERGLEAFF
TRBJ2-3 TRBV6-1 - TRBD2 TGTGCCAGCAGTGAACTAGCGGGAGCGTTAGATACGCAGTATTTT CASSELAGALDTQYF
TRBJ2-5 TRBV25-1 - TRBD1 TGTGCCAGCAGTAGAGGGACAGGGGTTACCTACGGGCAGTACTTC CASSRGTGVTYGQYF
TRBJ2-1 TRBV10-3 few TRBD2 TGTGCCATCAGTGAGGGGACTAGCAATGAGCAGTTCTTC CAISEGTSNEQFF
TRBJ2-7 TRBV6-5 - - TGTGCCAGCAGTTACACTTCTTCCTACGAGCAGTACTTC CASSYTSSYEQYF
TRBJ1-1 TRBV7-9 once - TGTGCCAGCAGCTTAGTGGACAGCCCGAACACTGAAGCTTTCTTT CASSLVDSPNTEAFF
TRBJ2-7 TRBV12-3/TRBV12-4 - - TGTGCCAGCAGTCGATCGGAGAGGGAGCAGTACTTC CASSRSEREQYF
TRBJ1-2 TRBV6-1 few TRBD1 TGTGCCAGCAGTGGGCGGACAGGGGCTGGCTACACCTTC CASSGRTGAGYTF
TRBJ1-2 TRBV12-3/TRBV12-4 - - TGTGCCGGCGGCGAAGATGGCTACACCTTC CAGGEDGYTF
TRBJ1-1 TRBV11-1 few - TGTGCCAGCAGCTTAGATGGAACTGAAGCTTTCTTT CASSLDGTEAFF
TRBJ2-1 TRBV3-1 - TRBD2 TGTGCCAGCAGCCAAGTCGCTAGCGGGAGTATCAATGAGCAGTTCTTC CASSQVASGSINEQFF
TRBJ1-1 TRBV6-6 - - TGTGCCAGCAGTTACGGTGTGGGGACTGAAGCTTTCTTT CASSYGVGTEAFF
TRBJ2-7 TRBV20-1 - - TGCAGTGCTAGAAATGGAATCTTCTCCTACGAGCAGTACTTC CSARNGIFSYEQYF
TRBJ1-2 TRBV19 - TRBD1 TGTGCCAGTAGTGTGACAGGGGGCGTGGGCTACACCTTC CASSVTGGVGYTF
TRBJ1-1 TRBV25-1 few - TGTGCCAGCAGTGACTTACACACTGAAGCTTTCTTT CASSDLHTEAFF
TRBJ2-7 TRBV20-1 once - TGCAGTGCTCCGGGGCAGGGAAGAGAGGAGTACTTC CSAPGQGREEYF
TRBJ2-7 TRBV5-6 - TRBD2 TGTGCCAGCAGCTCAGGACTAGGCGCTGACTACGAGCAGTACTTC CASSSGLGADYEQYF
TRBJ2-5 TRBV7-9 - - TGTGCCAGCAGCCGGACAGAGTTTCAAGAGACCCAGTACTTC CASSRTEFQETQYF
TRBJ2-7 TRBV25-1 - - TGTGCCAGCAGTGAACAGGAGGTCCCCTACGAGCAGTACTTC CASSEQEVPYEQYF
TRBJ2-5 TRBV5-1 - - TGCGCCAGCAGCTACCCCCCGTACGGGATCCAAAAGACCCAGTACTTC CASSYPPYGIQKTQYF
TRBJ2-4 TRBV20-1 few - TGCAGTGCTAGTCCTGACAGGACTAAAAACATTCAGTACTTC CSASPDRTKNIQYF
TRBJ1-2 TRBV20-1 - - TGCAGTGCTAGAGAGAATCCTTATGGCTACACCTTC CSARENPYGYTF
TRBJ2-5 TRBV20-1 few - TGCAGTGCTAGAGGAGGCCAGTTCCACCGGGAGACCCAGTACTTC CSARGGQFHRETQYF
TRBJ2-1 TRBV6-5 - - TGTGCCAGCAGTTATGATCGGACCTACAATGAGCAGTTCTTC CASSYDRTYNEQFF
TRBJ2-1 TRBV3-1 - - TGTGCCAGCAGCCAAGAGCCGGGGTCCTTTCCCATGAGTTCCTACAATGAGCAGTTCTTC CASSQEPGSFPMSSYNEQFF
TRBJ2-1 TRBV27 - - TGTGCCAGCAGTACCCGGTCTACCGATCCCCACTACAATGAGCAGTTCTTC CASSTRSTDPHYNEQFF
TRBJ2-3 TRBV7-2 many TRBD2 TGTGCCAGCAGCTTAGGGACTAGCGGCACAGATACGCAGTATTTT CASSLGTSGTDTQYF
TRBJ1-6 TRBV28 - - TGTGCCAGCAGTTTAGACGGGAGATATAATTCACCCCTCCACTTT CASSLDGRYNSPLHF
TRBJ1-1 TRBV20-1 - TRBD1 TGCAGTGCTAGAGACCTTGCAAGGGGGCTAGGAGCTTTCTTT CSARDLARGLGAFF
TRBJ2-3 TRBV7-9 - - TGTGCCAGCAGCCCTCCCCCGGACAGAGATACGCAGTATTTT CASSPPPDRDTQYF
TRBJ1-2 TRBV12-5 - TRBD1 TGTGCTAGTGGTTTGCAGGGGGCGAGCTATGGCTACACCTTC CASGLQGASYGYTF
TRBJ2-5 TRBV25-1 - - TGTGCCAGCAGTGTTATGGGAGAGACCCAGTACTTC CASSVMGETQYF
TRBJ2-3 TRBV4-3 - - TGCGCCAGCAGCCGAAGAAGGGGGGCGGGAGAAACAGATACGCAGTATTTT CASSRRRGAGETDTQYF
TRBJ2-3 TRBV9 - - TGTGCCAGCAGCGTAGCCGACAGCAGCACAGATACGCAGTATTTT CASSVADSSTDTQYF
TRBJ2-7 TRBV28 - - TGTGCCAGCAGTTTTATATCTCGGAGGGAGCAGTACTTC CASSFISRREQYF
TRBJ2-5 TRBV7-3 - - TGTGCCAGCCGCCTCCTAGAGACCCAGTACTTC CASRLLETQYF
TRBJ1-6 TRBV20-1 few - TGCAGTGCTCCCCAAAGGAATTCACCCCTCCACTTT CSAPQRNSPLHF